One and the same sample provided the 19 T cell receptor beta chains below, sequenced in a study of blood T cell repertoires in COVID-19. Produced via immunoSEQ multiplex PCR; TCRdb's table is partial and in-frame only. The repertoire holds about 430,000 clones, with roughly 90% as singletons. Material: PBMCs or T cells enriched from blood (not recorded which). The receptors originated from a woman younger than 45 with acute COVID-19.

The V call is TRBV3-1 (or the pseudogene TRBV3-2), the J call TRBJ2-7; 8 positions match TRBD1. V lost 0 bases to trimming and J lost 6 bases; unmatched junction nucleotides: 7. In germline, CDR1 is LGHDT, CDR2 YNNKEL (reference sequence). This CDR3 is 15 amino acids long. CDR3 nucleotide sequence: TGTGCCAGCAGCCAAGACTGGGACAGGAATGCCGAGCAGTACTTC. As protein: CASSQDWDRNAEQYF.

The chain is built from TRBV10-3 and TRBJ1-2; maybe TRBD1 (6 bases). This CDR3 is built from 13 residues. Germline CDR1 is ENHRY and CDR2 is SYGVKD. Trimming took 5 bases from V and 2 from J, leaving 9 bases between them. The CDR3 bases are TGTGCCATCAGTTCCGGACAGAACTATGGCTACACCTTC. Its protein product is CAISSGQNYGYTF.

The genes are TRBV2 and TRBJ1-1, with 8 nucleotides matching TRBD1. Trimming removed 5 bases from V and 8 bases from J; junction bases left unmatched: 7. The length of the CDR3 is 13 residues. Germline-derived CDR1 and CDR2 are SNHLY and FYNNEI. DNA of the CDR3: TGTGCCAGCAGTCCCCAGGGGGCTTTGGAAGCTTTCTTT. Translated, it gives CASSPQGALEAFF.

The chain has TRBV7-2 and TRBJ2-1; 13 bases are shared with TRBD2. J gave up 4 bases and V 3 bases, and 6 bases lay outside the gene matches. The CDR3 loop spans 17 amino acids. Germline V gene data show CDR1 as SGHTA and CDR2 as FQGNSA. The CDR3 reads CASSFSPGLAGYNEQFF. The CDR3 region has the DNA TGTGCCAGCAGCTTCAGTCCGGGACTAGCGGGATACAATGAGCAGTTCTTC.

This chain joins TRBV20-1 and TRBJ2-1, with 9 bases fitting TRBD1. Trimming took 3 bases from V and 9 from J; bases not matched to a gene: 6. Germline CDR1 reads DFQATT; CDR2 reads SNEGSKA (reference sequence). The CDR3 covers 13 residues. The CDR3: CSASGQGRGEQFF. CDR3 in DNA: TGCAGTGCTAGTGGACAGGGGAGGGGTGAGCAGTTCTTC.

This rearrangement joins TRBV7-6 to TRBJ2-1; D possibly corresponds to TRBD2 (7 bases). Germline loops: CDR1 SGHVS, CDR2 FNYEAQ. Between the trimmed V and J ends, which lost 1 base and 9 bases, there was a span of 16 bases. This CDR3 is 15 amino acids long. The CDR3 spells CASSLGTGRVSEQFF. CDR3 nucleotides: TGTGCCAGCAGCTTAGGAACAGGGAGGGTCAGTGAGCAGTTCTTC.

This clone showed up just once. The chain is built from TRBV3-1 (or the pseudogene TRBV3-2) and TRBJ1-1; D unresolved. Germline values: CDR1 LGHDT, CDR2 YNNKEL (reference sequence). CDR3 length: 16 residues. V shed 1 base and J shed 0 bases, with 12 bases lying between them. For the CDR3, the DNA is TGTGCCAGCAGCCAAGTACCGGGGAGGGTGAACACTGAAGCTTTCTTT. Its protein is CASSQVPGRVNTEAFF.

The chain couples TRBV7-3 to TRBJ2-7; 8 nucleotides line up with TRBD2. CDR1 and CDR2 (germline): SGHTA, FQGTGA. The V segment lost 5 bases and the J segment 6 bases; nucleotides outside the gene matches: 3. This CDR3 has 12 amino acids. CDR3 nucleotides: TGTGCCAGCAGCCCGGGGGGGGTCGAGCAGTACTTC. It specifies CASSPGGVEQYF.

The V and J genes are TRBV19 and TRBJ1-6, with TRBD1 matching 7 bases. The CDR3 loop spans 14 amino acids. The germline gives CDR1 LNHDA, CDR2 SQIVND (reference sequence). The junction had 7 bases not matched to a gene; V was cut back by 4 bases and J by 10 bases. The CDR3 region is CASSRLDRESPLHF. CDR3 in DNA: TGTGCCAGTAGTAGACTCGACAGGGAATCACCCCTCCACTTT.

This clone was counted a few times. The rearrangement uses TRBV7-2 and TRBJ2-7, with 8 bases lining up with TRBD1. Germline V gives CDR1 SGHTA, CDR2 FQGNSA. The junction had 7 bases not matched to a gene; V was cut back by 7 bases and J by 2 bases. The CDR3 sequence is 14 residues long. The CDR3 reads CASNVDRAPYEQYF. The CDR3 nucleotides read TGTGCCAGCAACGTGGACAGGGCCCCCTACGAGCAGTACTTC.

V usage is TRBV5-1 and J usage is TRBJ1-4; the match to TRBD1 covers 8 bases. The germline CDR1 and CDR2 sequences are SGHRS and YFSETQ. This CDR3 contains 14 residues. Trimming at V came to 3 bases and at J to 8 bases, leaving 6 bases not matched to a gene. CDR3 sequence: CASSYRGDKEKLFF. In nucleotides, the CDR3 is TGCGCCAGCAGCTACAGGGGGGACAAGGAAAAACTGTTTTTT. The full variable domain, in which reference TRBV5-1 and TRBJ1-4 provide the parts outside the CDR3, is KAGVTQTPRYLIKTRGQQVTLSCSPISGHRSVSWYQQTPGQGLQFLFEYFSETQRNKGNFPGRFSGRQFSNSRSEMNVSTLELGDSALYLCASSYRGDKEKLFFGSGTQLSVL.

A word on this clone: Other nucleotide sequences from this sample produce the same CDR3. The rearrangement joins TRBV12-3 or TRBV12-4 to TRBJ2-3; D is perhaps TRBD1 (7 bases). The CDR3 consists of 13 residues. V lost 3 bases and J 6 bases, leaving 10 bases between the germline ends. CDR3 nucleotide sequence: TGTGCCAGCAGTTTGTCAGGGGGGGATACGCAGTATTTT. It translates to CASSLSGGDTQYF.

V and J are TRBV5-1 and TRBJ1-3; D is perhaps TRBD1 (5 bases). Trimming shortened V by 3 bases and J by 0 bases, and 10 bases separated the two germline ends. The CDR3 has 15 amino acids. Germline lookup yields CDR1 SGHRS and CDR2 YFSETQ. Here the CDR3 DNA reads TGCGCCAGCAGCTGGGCAGGGTCCTCTGGAAACACCATATATTTT. Protein sequence: CASSWAGSSGNTIYF.

In this sample, this clone turned up once. The chain couples TRBV7-8 to TRBJ2-7; 7 bases fit TRBD2. The junction had 11 bases not matched to a gene; V was cut back by 5 bases and J by 4 bases. The CDR3 runs 15 residues. Germline V lookup: CDR1 SGHVS, CDR2 FQNEAQ. Here the CDR3 reads CASSPQRGGAYEQYF. CDR3 bases: TGTGCCAGCAGCCCCCAAAGGGGAGGGGCGTACGAGCAGTACTTC. Full variable domain (rest looked up from reference TRBV7-8 and TRBJ2-7): GAGVSQSPRYKVAKRGQDVALRCDPISGHVSLFWYQQALGQGPEFLTYFQNEAQLDKSGLPSDRFFAERPEGSVSTLKIQRTQQEDSAVYLCASSPQRGGAYEQYFGPGTRLTVT.

This clone turned up a few times. The rearrangement uses TRBV29-1 and TRBJ1-3, with 8 bases identical to TRBD1. The V and J ends lost 0 bases and 2 bases, in that order; junction bases with no gene match: 3. The CDR3 has 15 amino acids. The germline gives CDR1 SQVTM, CDR2 ANQGSEA. The CDR3 here is CSVEDRQGTGNTIYF. CDR3 DNA: TGCAGCGTTGAAGATCGACAGGGGACTGGAAACACCATATATTTT.

This clone showed up just a few times. The chain links TRBV4-1 to TRBJ1-3; 7 bases fit TRBD1. The CDR3 totals 16 residues. Germline V CDR1 and CDR2: MGHRA, YSYEKL. The ends lost 4 bases at V and 2 bases at J; junction bases unmatched: 8. CDR3 coding DNA: TGCGCCAGCAGCCCCACCGACAGGGCAGCTGGAAACACCATATATTTT. This encodes CASSPTDRAAGNTIYF.

The gene calls are TRBV4-1 and TRBJ2-3, with TRBD2 matching over 12 bases. Trimming took 3 bases from V and 10 from J; bases not matched to a gene: 11. This CDR3 comprises 16 residues. Germline values: CDR1 MGHRA, CDR2 YSYEKL. CDR3 region: CASSQDRLAGARAQYF. As DNA, the CDR3 is TGCGCCAGCAGCCAGGATAGACTAGCGGGGGCGAGGGCGCAGTATTTT.

V usage is TRBV29-1 and J usage is TRBJ2-3; D is possibly TRBD2 (7 bases). Germline CDR1 is SQVTM and CDR2 is ANQGSEA. Deletions cut 6 bases from V and 1 base from J, with 11 bases between. The CDR3 is made up of 13 amino acids. In nucleotides, the CDR3 is TGCAGCGTCCAAGGGGGGGGCACAGATACGCAGTATTTT. Its protein is CSVQGGGTDTQYF.

CDR3 protein: CATSGPGDEQYF. CDR3 nucleotides: TGTGCCACCAGTGGACCCGGGGACGAGCAGTACTTC. V usage is TRBV24-1 and J usage is TRBJ2-7, with D perhaps TRBD2 (5 bases). Germline-derived CDR1 and CDR2 are KGHDR and SFDVKD. The ends were cut back, 5 bases at V and 5 bases at J, with 9 bases in the middle. The CDR3 runs 12 residues.